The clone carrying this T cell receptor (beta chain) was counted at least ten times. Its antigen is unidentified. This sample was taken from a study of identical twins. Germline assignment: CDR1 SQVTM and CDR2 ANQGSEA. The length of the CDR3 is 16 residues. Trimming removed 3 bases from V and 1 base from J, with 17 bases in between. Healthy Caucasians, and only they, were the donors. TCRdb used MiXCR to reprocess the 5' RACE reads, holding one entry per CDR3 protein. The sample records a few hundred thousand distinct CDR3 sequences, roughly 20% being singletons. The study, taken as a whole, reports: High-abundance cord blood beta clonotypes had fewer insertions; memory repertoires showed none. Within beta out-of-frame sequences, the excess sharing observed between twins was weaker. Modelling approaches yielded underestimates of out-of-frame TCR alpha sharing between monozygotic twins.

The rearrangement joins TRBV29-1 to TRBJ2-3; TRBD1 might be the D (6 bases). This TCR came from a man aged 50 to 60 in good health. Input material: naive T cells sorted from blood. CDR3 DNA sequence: TGCAGCGTTGATTCTAGGTTAGGGGGACGCACAGATACGCAGTATTTT. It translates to CSVDSRLGGRTDTQYF.